The source of this T cell receptor beta chain is a study of regulatory T cells in long-lasting Graves disease. In the study overall: Graves' patients, diagnosed recently, had received antithyroid drugs under 3 months.

This CDR3 has 16 residues. The germline gives CDR1 KGHSH, CDR2 LQKENI. The trim removed 3 bases at V and 9 bases at J, leaving 11 bases unmatched. With iRepertoire HTBI primers and Arm-PCR of CDR3 regions, TCR beta libraries were built. Original handling: Across samples, 60 or so TRBV and more than 13 TRBJ segments were found. From the multiplex PCR reads, TCRdb called clonotypes with MiXCR, one entry per CDR3 protein. The V and J calls and clone size come from TCRdb's table, not from the authors' own analysis. There are 450,000 to 600,000 distinct CDR3 sequences in the sample; approximately 13% occur only once, and 8.5% to 10% lies in the top ten. This clonotype has ten or more counts. Time point defined: newly diagnosed GD, antithyroid drugs for less than 3 months. RNA isolated from PBMCs was used to make the TCR library. These data are also associated with another study on T cells in Graves' hyperthyroidism and ophthalmopathy. As that report states: An initial round of RT-PCR targeting the TCR CDR3 relied on the HTBI primer set.

The sequence came from a man aged 25 to 45 with Graves disease. The chain carries TRBV18 and TRBJ1-1; TRBD1 matches at 12 bases. The sample was peripheral blood mononuclear cells (PBMCs), taken at new diagnosis, from a patient treated with antithyroid drugs. CDR3 sequence (DNA): TGTGCCAGCTCACCGACCTCTGGGACAGGGGGCATTAAAGCTTTCTTT. It specifies CASSPTSGTGGIKAFF.